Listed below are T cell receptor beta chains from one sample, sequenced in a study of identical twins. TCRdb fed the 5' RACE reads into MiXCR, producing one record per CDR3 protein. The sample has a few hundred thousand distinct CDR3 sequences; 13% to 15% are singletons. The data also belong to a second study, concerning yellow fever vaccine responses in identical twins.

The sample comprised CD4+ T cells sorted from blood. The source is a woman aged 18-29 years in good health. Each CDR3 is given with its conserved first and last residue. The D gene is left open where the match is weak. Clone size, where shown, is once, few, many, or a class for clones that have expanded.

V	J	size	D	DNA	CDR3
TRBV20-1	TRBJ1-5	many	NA	TGCAGTGCTAGGTATAGCAATCAGCCCCAGCATTTT	CSARYSNQPQHF
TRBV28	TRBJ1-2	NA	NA	TGTGCCAGCCGGGGGCTTGGCTACACCTTC	CASRGLGYTF
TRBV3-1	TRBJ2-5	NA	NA	TGTGCCAGCAGCCAAGGTGCTACAGCAGCCAAAGAGACCCAGTACTTC	CASSQGATAAKETQYF
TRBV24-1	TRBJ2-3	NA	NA	TGTGCCACCAGTGATTTCTTGACAGGAGCTACAGATACGCAGTATTTT	CATSDFLTGATDTQYF
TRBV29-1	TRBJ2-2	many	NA	TGCAGCGTTGATCTTCGGCAGGGGAACACCGGGGAGCTGTTTTTT	CSVDLRQGNTGELFF
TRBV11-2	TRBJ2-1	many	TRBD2	TGTGCCAGCAGCAAAGGACTAGTGGGCAATGAGCAGTTCTTC	CASSKGLVGNEQFF
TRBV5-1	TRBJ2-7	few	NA	TGCGCCAGCAGCTTAGGATCGGGTCCTGGCGAGCAGTACTTC	CASSLGSGPGEQYF
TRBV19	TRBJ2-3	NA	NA	TGTGCCAGTGCACCCCAGGGCGCAGATACGCAGTATTTT	CASAPQGADTQYF
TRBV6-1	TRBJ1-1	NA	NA	TGTGCCAGCACCACAGGGCGCCTTAAGGGCACTGAAGCTTTCTTT	CASTTGRLKGTEAFF
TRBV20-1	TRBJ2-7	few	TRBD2	TGCAGTGCTCCGGGACCTAGGACTAGCGGACACACCTACGAGCAGTACTTC	CSAPGPRTSGHTYEQYF
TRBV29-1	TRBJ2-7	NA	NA	TGCAGCGTTGCCGATTTTCGGGATTCCTACGAGCAGTACTTC	CSVADFRDSYEQYF
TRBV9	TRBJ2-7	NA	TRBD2	TGTGCCAGCAGCATAGCGGGAGGGCCCTCCGAGCAGTACTTC	CASSIAGGPSEQYF
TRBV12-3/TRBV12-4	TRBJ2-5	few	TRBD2	TGTGCCAGCAGCCGGCGTAGCGGGAGCTACGAGACCCAGTACTTC	CASSRRSGSYETQYF
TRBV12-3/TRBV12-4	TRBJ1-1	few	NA	TGTGCCAGCAGTTTGAACGGTTTCCTGGACACTGAAGCTTTCTTT	CASSLNGFLDTEAFF
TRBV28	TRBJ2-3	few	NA	TGTGCCAGCAGTTCCCCGACTGGGGGCACAGATACGCAGTATTTT	CASSSPTGGTDTQYF
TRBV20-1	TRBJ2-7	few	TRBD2	TGCAGTGCGCCACTAGCGGGAGTTGGGCAGTACTTC	CSAPLAGVGQYF
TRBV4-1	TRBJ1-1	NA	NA	TGCGCCAGCAGCCAAGACCTACAGGGAAAGACTGAAGCTTTCTTT	CASSQDLQGKTEAFF
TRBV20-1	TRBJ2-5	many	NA	TGCAGTGCTCCGAAGCAGGGTCTGAAAGAGACCCAGTACTTC	CSAPKQGLKETQYF
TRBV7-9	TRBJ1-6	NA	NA	TGTGCCAGCAGCCCCCTTGCGGGTACCCTCCACTTT	CASSPLAGTLHF
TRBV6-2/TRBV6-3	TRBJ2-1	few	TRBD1	TGTGCCAGCGACGGAGGGGGGACAGGGATCTACAATGAGCAGTTCTTC	CASDGGGTGIYNEQFF
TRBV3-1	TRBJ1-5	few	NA	TGTGCCAGCAGCCAAGATTCGGGGAAGGGGTCGCTTAATCAGCCCCAGCATTTT	CASSQDSGKGSLNQPQHF
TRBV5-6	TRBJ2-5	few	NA	TGTGCCAGCAGCTTGGGTCCGGGGACCCAGTACTTC	CASSLGPGTQYF
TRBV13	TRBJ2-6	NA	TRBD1	TGTGCCAGCAGCCAGGGGACAGGGCTAAGAGCTGGGGCCAACGTCCTGACTTTC	CASSQGTGLRAGANVLTF
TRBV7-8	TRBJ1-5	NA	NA	TGTGCCAGCAGCTTAGAAGGGCAGGGGAGGCAGCCCCAGCATTTT	CASSLEGQGRQPQHF
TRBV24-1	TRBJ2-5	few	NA	TGTGCCACCAGTAACCCCGATGGAAAAGAGACCCAGTACTTC	CATSNPDGKETQYF